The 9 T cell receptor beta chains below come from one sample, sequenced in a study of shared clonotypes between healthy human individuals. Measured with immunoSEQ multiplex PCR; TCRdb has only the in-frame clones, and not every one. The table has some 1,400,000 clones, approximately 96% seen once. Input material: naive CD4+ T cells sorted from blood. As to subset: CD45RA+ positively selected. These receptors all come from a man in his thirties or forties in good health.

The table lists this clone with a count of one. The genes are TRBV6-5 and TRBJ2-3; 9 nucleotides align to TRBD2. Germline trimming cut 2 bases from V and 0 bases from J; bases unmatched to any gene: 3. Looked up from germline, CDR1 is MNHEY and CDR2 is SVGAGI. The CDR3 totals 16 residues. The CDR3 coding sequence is TGTGCCAGCAGTTACGGAGCGGGAGGTAGCACAGATACGCAGTATTTT. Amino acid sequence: CASSYGAGGSTDTQYF.

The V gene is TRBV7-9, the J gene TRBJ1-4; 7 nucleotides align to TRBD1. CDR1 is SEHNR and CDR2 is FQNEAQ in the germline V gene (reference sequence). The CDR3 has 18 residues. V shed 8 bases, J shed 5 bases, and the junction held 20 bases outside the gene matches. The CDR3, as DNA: TGTGCCAGCGCCGTGTGGGGGACAGTTTTACAAGGGAATGAAAAACTGTTTTTT. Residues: CASAVWGTVLQGNEKLFF.

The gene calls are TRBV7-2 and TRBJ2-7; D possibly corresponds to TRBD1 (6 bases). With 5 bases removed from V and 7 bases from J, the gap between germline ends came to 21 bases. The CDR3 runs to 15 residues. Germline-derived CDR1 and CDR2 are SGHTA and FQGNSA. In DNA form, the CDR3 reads TGTGCCAGCAGCCTCCCTGGGGCAGGGGAGCGTGAGCAGTACTTC. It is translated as CASSLPGAGEREQYF.

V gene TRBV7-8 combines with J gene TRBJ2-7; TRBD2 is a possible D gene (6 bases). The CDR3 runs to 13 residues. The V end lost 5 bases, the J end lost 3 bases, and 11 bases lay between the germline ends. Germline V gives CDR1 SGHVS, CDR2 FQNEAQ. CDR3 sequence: CASSLGGYYEQYF. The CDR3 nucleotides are TGTGCCAGCAGCCTTGGGGGGTACTACGAGCAGTACTTC.

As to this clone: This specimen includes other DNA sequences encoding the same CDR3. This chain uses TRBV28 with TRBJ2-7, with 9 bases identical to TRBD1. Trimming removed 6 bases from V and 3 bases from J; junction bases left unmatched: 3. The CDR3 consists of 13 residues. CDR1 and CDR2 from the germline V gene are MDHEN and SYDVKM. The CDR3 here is CASRRQGGYEQYF. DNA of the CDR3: TGTGCCAGCAGAAGACAGGGGGGCTACGAGCAGTACTTC.

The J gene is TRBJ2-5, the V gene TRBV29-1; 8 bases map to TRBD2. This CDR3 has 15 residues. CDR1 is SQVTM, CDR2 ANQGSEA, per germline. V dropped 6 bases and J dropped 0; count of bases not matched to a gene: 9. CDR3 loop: CSVGPRLAHQETQYF. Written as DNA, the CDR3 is TGCAGCGTCGGCCCTCGACTAGCGCACCAAGAGACCCAGTACTTC.

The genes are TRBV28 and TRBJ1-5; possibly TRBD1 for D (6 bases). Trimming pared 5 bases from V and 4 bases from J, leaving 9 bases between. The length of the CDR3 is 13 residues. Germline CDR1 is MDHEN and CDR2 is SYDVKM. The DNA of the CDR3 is TGTGCCAGCAGTGACAGGAAGAATCAGCCCCAGCATTTT. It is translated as CASSDRKNQPQHF.

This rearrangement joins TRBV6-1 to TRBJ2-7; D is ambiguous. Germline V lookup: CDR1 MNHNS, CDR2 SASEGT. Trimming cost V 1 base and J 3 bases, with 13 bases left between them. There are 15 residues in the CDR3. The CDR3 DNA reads TGTGCCAGCAGTGAAGGGGTTAGCTCGATCTACGAGCAGTACTTC. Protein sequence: CASSEGVSSIYEQYF.

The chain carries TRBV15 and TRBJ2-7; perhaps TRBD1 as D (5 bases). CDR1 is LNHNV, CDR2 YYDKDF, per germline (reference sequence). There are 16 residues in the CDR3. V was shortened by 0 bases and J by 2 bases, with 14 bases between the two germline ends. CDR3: CATSREIGVLTYEQYF. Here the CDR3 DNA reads TGTGCCACCAGCAGAGAAATAGGGGTATTGACCTACGAGCAGTACTTC.